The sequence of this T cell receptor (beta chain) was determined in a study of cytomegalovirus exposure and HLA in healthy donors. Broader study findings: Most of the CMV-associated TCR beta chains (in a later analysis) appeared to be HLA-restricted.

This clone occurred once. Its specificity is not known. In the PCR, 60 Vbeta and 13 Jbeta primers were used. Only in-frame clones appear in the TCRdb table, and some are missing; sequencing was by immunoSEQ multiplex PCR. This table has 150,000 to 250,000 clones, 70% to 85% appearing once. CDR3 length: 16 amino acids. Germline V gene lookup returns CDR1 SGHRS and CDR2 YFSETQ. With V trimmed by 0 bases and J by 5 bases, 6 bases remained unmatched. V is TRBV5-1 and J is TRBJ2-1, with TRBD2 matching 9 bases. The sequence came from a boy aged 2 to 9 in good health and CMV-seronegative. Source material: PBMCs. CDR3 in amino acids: CASSLEGLAGHNEQFF. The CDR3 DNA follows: TGCGCCAGCAGCTTGGAAGGGCTAGCGGGGCACAATGAGCAGTTCTTC. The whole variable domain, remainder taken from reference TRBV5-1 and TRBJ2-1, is KAGVTQTPRYLIKTRGQQVTLSCSPISGHRSVSWYQQTPGQGLQFLFEYFSETQRNKGNFPGRFSGRQFSNSRSEMNVSTLELGDSALYLCASSLEGLAGHNEQFFGPGTRLTVL.